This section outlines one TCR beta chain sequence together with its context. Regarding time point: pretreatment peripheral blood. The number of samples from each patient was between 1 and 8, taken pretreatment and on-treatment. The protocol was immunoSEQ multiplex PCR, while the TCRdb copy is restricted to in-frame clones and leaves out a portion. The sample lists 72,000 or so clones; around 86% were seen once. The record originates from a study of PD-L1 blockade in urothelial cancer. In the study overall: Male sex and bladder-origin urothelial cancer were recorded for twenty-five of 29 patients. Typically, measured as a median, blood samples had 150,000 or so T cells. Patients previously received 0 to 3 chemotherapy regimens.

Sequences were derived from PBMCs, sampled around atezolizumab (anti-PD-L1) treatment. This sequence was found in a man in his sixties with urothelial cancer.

The CDR3 sequence is CASSPRSGGNNEQFF. The CDR3 DNA reads TGCGCCAGCAGCCCCAGGAGCGGGGGAAACAATGAGCAGTTCTTC. The chain couples TRBV5-1 to TRBJ2-1; 8 positions match TRBD2. The length of the CDR3 is 15 residues. Germline V gene lookup returns CDR1 SGHRS and CDR2 YFSETQ. The V and J ends lost 4 bases and 5 bases, in that order; junction bases with no gene match: 8.